Listed here are 27 T cell receptor beta chains from one sample, sequenced in a study of CD8+ T cells in alopecia areata. Extracted RNA was reverse transcribed into cDNA, the sequencing template. Data came from immunoSEQ multiplex PCR; TCRdb stores just in-frame clones and leaves some out. The data hold about 180,000 clones, with just over 65% observed a single time. Material: CD8+ T cells sorted from blood, obtained at week 0. The receptors were gathered from a human donor with alopecia areata.

This clone came up a few times. J is TRBJ2-5 and V is TRBV2; TRBD1 might be the D (6 bases). The CDR3 consists of 13 residues. Looked up from germline, CDR1 is SNHLY and CDR2 is FYNNEI. V lost 6 bases and J lost 2, with 10 bases in between. The DNA of the CDR3 is TGTGCCAGCAGCGTGGGACATCAAGAGACCCAGTACTTC. As protein: CASSVGHQETQYF.

The genes are TRBV2 and TRBJ2-7, with D perhaps TRBD1 or TRBD2 (5 bases each). Looked up from germline, CDR1 is SNHLY and CDR2 is FYNNEI. V shed 7 bases and J shed 3 bases, with 22 bases lying between them. The CDR3 contains 16 residues. Written as DNA, the CDR3 is TGTGCCAGCACCACCACCGGGGCTGCGCCGAACTACGAGCAGTACTTC. It encodes CASTTTGAAPNYEQYF.

The chain uses TRBV6-5 and TRBJ2-3; no definite D call. Germline values: CDR1 MNHEY, CDR2 SVGAGI. The CDR3 has 14 amino acids. V was cut by 0 bases and J by 1 base, with 5 bases left in between. The DNA of the CDR3 is TGTGCCAGCAGTTACTCGGGCCGCACAGATACGCAGTATTTT. Its translation is CASSYSGRTDTQYF.

This chain connects TRBV5-6 to TRBJ2-7; D is undetermined. The CDR3 contains 12 residues. The V gene's germline CDR1 is SGHDT and CDR2 YYEEEE. V lost 0 bases to trimming and J lost 5 bases, with 6 bases between them. Written as DNA, the CDR3 is TGTGCCAGCAGCTTGGCAGTAGACGAGCAGTACTTC. The encoded protein is CASSLAVDEQYF.

This clone was picked up one time. V usage is TRBV18 and J usage is TRBJ1-5; D not certain. The germline V gene encodes CDR1 KGHSH and CDR2 LQKENI. Trimming stripped 5 bases from V and 6 bases from J, with 14 bases between. This CDR3 spans 14 amino acids. The CDR3, as DNA: TGTGCCAGCTCAGAGGACGGCCTCGGTCAGCCCCAGCATTTT. Translating it yields CASSEDGLGQPQHF.

V usage is TRBV12-5 and J usage is TRBJ1-2; D is undetermined. Germline lookup yields CDR1 LGHNT and CDR2 FRNRAP. The V end lost 6 bases, the J end lost 0 bases, and 11 bases lay between the germline ends. The CDR3 is made up of 14 amino acids. In DNA form, the CDR3 reads TGTGCTAGTGGCCCGGACCCTCCTAACTATGGCTACACCTTC. Translation gives CASGPDPPNYGYTF.

The rearrangement uses TRBV10-2 and TRBJ2-7; a possible D gene is TRBD1 (5 bases). There are 15 residues in the CDR3. CDR1 and CDR2 (germline): WSHSY, SAAADI. Trimming removed 2 bases at V and 0 bases at J, with 11 bases between. The CDR3 protein is CASSELQGSSYEQYF. CDR3 sequence (DNA): TGCGCCAGCAGTGAGCTCCAGGGCAGCTCCTACGAGCAGTACTTC.

This clone was counted a few times. This chain links TRBV7-9 with TRBJ2-7, with D possibly matching TRBD2 (6 bases). Germline V gene sequence: CDR1 SEHNR, CDR2 FQNEAQ (reference sequence). This CDR3 region has 12 residues. V was shortened by 11 bases and J by 5 bases, with 16 bases between the two germline ends. CDR3 residues: CAHGGSPHEQYF. DNA for the CDR3: TGTGCCCATGGGGGGTCCCCCCACGAGCAGTACTTC.

The chain combines TRBV6-1 with TRBJ2-4; the D is unclear. V lost 6 bases, J lost 0 bases, and 6 bases lay in between. The length of the CDR3 is 13 residues. CDR1 is MNHNS and CDR2 is SASEGT in the germline V gene. CDR3 protein: CASRTLAKNIQYF. The CDR3 DNA is TGTGCCAGCAGGACGTTAGCCAAAAACATTCAGTACTTC.

The genes are TRBV7-8 and TRBJ2-7; D not resolved. CDR3 size: 12 residues. V lost 2 bases and J lost 4, with 6 bases in between. Per germline, CDR1 SGHVS and CDR2 FQNEAQ. In DNA form, the CDR3 reads TGTGCCAGCAGCTTATTCCGTTACGAGCAGTACTTC. This gives the protein CASSLFRYEQYF.

This clone was seen ten or more times. This same CDR3 is encoded by further DNA sequences in the sample. The chain employs TRBV29-1 and TRBJ2-5; D remains ambiguous. V was pared by 0 bases and J by 2 bases, with 7 bases between. CDR1 and CDR2 from the germline V gene are SQVTM and ANQGSEA. This CDR3 is 13 amino acids long. DNA for the CDR3: TGCAGCGTTGAAGATCGACGGCAAGAGACCCAGTACTTC. Its protein is CSVEDRRQETQYF. The full variable domain, in which reference TRBV29-1 and TRBJ2-5 provide the parts outside the CDR3, is SAVISQKPSRDICQRGTSLTIQCQVDSQVTMMFWYRQQPGQSLTLIATANQGSEATYESGFVIDKFPISRPNLTFSTLTVSNMSPEDSSIYLCSVEDRRQETQYFGPGTRLLVL.

The J gene is TRBJ1-5, the V gene TRBV4-1; tentatively, D is TRBD1 (5 bases). CDR1 and CDR2 (germline): MGHRA, YSYEKL. The ends were cut back, 6 bases at V and 5 bases at J, with 17 bases in the middle. CDR3 size: 15 residues. CDR3 residues: CASSPRATGDQPQHF. CDR3 in DNA: TGCGCCAGCAGTCCCCGGGCCACAGGCGATCAGCCCCAGCATTTT.

This clone was counted only a few times. The rearrangement joins TRBV5-6 to TRBJ2-1, with a possible D match to TRBD2 (7 bases). The germline V gene encodes CDR1 SGHDT and CDR2 YYEEEE. V dropped 4 bases and J dropped 10 bases, with 21 bases sitting between them. The CDR3 consists of 15 residues. The CDR3 coding sequence is TGTGCCAGCAGCCCTCGAGGGGGGGGCAAGTGGGAGCAGTTCTTC. Amino acids: CASSPRGGGKWEQFF.

The J gene is TRBJ1-2, the V gene TRBV9; D not resolved. CDR3 length: 14 amino acids. V shed 0 bases and J shed 6 bases, with 12 bases lying between them. The germline CDR1 and CDR2 sequences are SGDLS and YYNGEE. Here the CDR3 reads CASSVAGLANGYTF. CDR3 bases: TGTGCCAGCAGCGTAGCCGGACTCGCGAATGGCTACACCTTC. Variable domain in full (rest from reference TRBV9 and TRBJ1-2): DSGVTQTPKHLITATGQRVTLRCSPRSGDLSVYWYQQSLDQGLQFLIQYYNGEERAKGNILERFSAQQFPDLHSELNLSSLELGDSALYFCASSVAGLANGYTFGSGTRLTVV.

V and J are TRBV7-2 and TRBJ2-4, with D possibly being TRBD2 (6 bases). Germline lookup yields CDR1 SGHTA and CDR2 FQGNSA. V lost 1 base and J 7 bases, leaving 17 bases between the germline ends. The CDR3 totals 16 residues. The DNA for the CDR3 is TGTGCCAGCAGCTTAGTGTTGGCGGGGCTAGGGAACATTCAGTACTTC. This gives the protein CASSLVLAGLGNIQYF.

This clone has just a few counts. The chain carries TRBV19 and TRBJ2-1, with a weak D call TRBD2 (6 bases). Looked up from germline, CDR1 is LNHDA and CDR2 is SQIVND (reference sequence). Trimming took off 7 bases at V and 0 bases at J, with 16 bases between the two ends. The CDR3 sequence is 16 residues long. CDR3 sequence (DNA): TGTGCCAGTACCCTCCTTAGCGGAAGCTCCTACAATGAGCAGTTCTTC. It specifies CASTLLSGSSYNEQFF. Looking up the rest from reference TRBV19 and TRBJ2-1 gives the full variable domain: DGGITQSPKYLFRKEGQNVTLSCEQNLNHDAMYWYRQDPGQGLRLIYYSQIVNDFQKGDIAEGYSVSREKKESFPLTVTSAQKNPTAFYLCASTLLSGSSYNEQFFGPGTRLTVL.

The chain joins TRBV10-3 to TRBJ2-7, with TRBD1 matching over 12 bases. The CDR3 is made up of 14 amino acids. J lost 6 bases, V lost 5 bases, and 5 bases had no gene match. CDR1 ENHRY and CDR2 SYGVKD come from the germline V gene. The CDR3 region has the DNA TGTGCCATCAGTCCGGGACAGGGGGCTCCCGAGCAGTACTTC. Translated: CAISPGQGAPEQYF.

This clone was seen just once. CDR3 bases: TGTGCCTGGTCACTGGGGACTAGCGGGAGTACCGGGGAGCTGTTTTTT. Amino acids: CAWSLGTSGSTGELFF. This chain links TRBV30 with TRBJ2-2, with 14 bases aligning to TRBD2. Germline CDR1 reads GTSNPN; CDR2 reads SVGIG (reference sequence). The CDR3 covers 16 residues. V dropped 5 bases and J dropped 5; count of bases not matched to a gene: 7.

The V call is TRBV13, the J call TRBJ2-7; TRBD2 might be the D (6 bases). V lost 0 bases and J 0 bases, leaving 9 bases between the germline ends. The length of the CDR3 is 15 residues. Per germline, CDR1 PRHDT and CDR2 FYEKMQ (reference sequence). The CDR3 spells CASSLGLANSYEQYF. The DNA of the CDR3 is TGTGCCAGCAGCTTAGGACTAGCCAACTCCTACGAGCAGTACTTC.

With respect to this clone: The sample contains more than one DNA sequence encoding this CDR3. V and J are TRBV7-9 and TRBJ2-7; 8 bases are shared with TRBD1. The CDR3 sequence is 15 residues long. The J segment lost 0 bases and the V segment lost 3 bases, leaving 4 bases of the junction unmatched. Germline-derived CDR1 and CDR2 are SEHNR and FQNEAQ (reference sequence). As DNA, the CDR3 is TGTGCCAGCAGCTTGACAGGGGCTAGCTCCTACGAGCAGTACTTC. This gives the protein CASSLTGASSYEQYF.

The chain uses TRBV2 and TRBJ2-5; weak D call: TRBD1 (6 bases). From germline, CDR1 is SNHLY and CDR2 FYNNEI. The CDR3 is 12 residues long. Trimming pared 10 bases from V and 1 base from J, leaving 10 bases between. The CDR3 DNA reads as TGTGCCAAAGACAGGACCCAAGAGACCCAGTACTTC. Protein sequence: CAKDRTQETQYF. Full variable domain (outside the CDR3, taken from reference TRBV2 and TRBJ2-5): EPEVTQTPSHQVTQMGQEVILRCVPISNHLYFYWYRQILGQKVEFLVSFYNNEISEKSEIFDDQFSVERPDGSNFTLKIRSTKLEDSAMYFCAKDRTQETQYFGPGTRLLVL.

This clone has only a few counts. This rearrangement joins TRBV6-6 to TRBJ2-5; 7 positions agree with TRBD1. The J segment lost 2 bases and the V segment lost 3 bases, leaving 6 bases of the junction unmatched. The length of the CDR3 is 15 residues. The germline V gene has CDR1 MNHNY and CDR2 SVGAGI (reference sequence). Here the CDR3 DNA reads TGTGCCAGCAGTTATTCGGGGACAGCTCAAGAGACCCAGTACTTC. Its protein is CASSYSGTAQETQYF.

The chain recombines TRBV9 with TRBJ2-2; no definite D call. The CDR3 loop spans 12 amino acids. The V end was cut by 4 bases, the J end by 4 bases, with 5 bases between. From germline, CDR1 is SGDLS and CDR2 YYNGEE. In DNA form, the CDR3 reads TGTGCCAGCAGCCTCGTCACCGGGGAGCTGTTTTTT. This sequence encodes CASSLVTGELFF. Filled out from reference TRBV9 and TRBJ2-2, the complete variable domain reads DSGVTQTPKHLITATGQRVTLRCSPRSGDLSVYWYQQSLDQGLQFLIQYYNGEERAKGNILERFSAQQFPDLHSELNLSSLELGDSALYFCASSLVTGELFFGEGSRLTVL.

J is TRBJ1-3 and V is TRBV5-1, with TRBD1 matching 8 bases. Germline V gene data show CDR1 as SGHRS and CDR2 as YFSETQ. Unmatched junction bases numbered 8, after V lost 2 bases and J lost 4 bases. This CDR3 is 16 amino acids long. CDR3 sequence: CASSFGQGLGGNTIYF. In DNA form, the CDR3 reads TGCGCCAGCAGCTTCGGACAGGGATTGGGCGGAAACACCATATATTTT.

In this sample, this clone is medium-sized. The V gene is TRBV9, the J gene TRBJ2-6, with D perhaps being TRBD1 or TRBD2 (5 bases each). The V gene lost 7 bases and the J gene lost 0 bases, with 5 bases spanning the gap. The V gene's germline CDR1 is SGDLS and CDR2 YYNGEE. The CDR3 consists of 13 residues. CDR3 coding DNA: TGTGCCAGCGGGGGCTCTGGGGCCAACGTCCTGACTTTC. It codes for CASGGSGANVLTF.

The rearrangement uses TRBV29-1 and TRBJ2-6; D possibly matches TRBD1 or TRBD2 (5 bases each). This CDR3 is 13 amino acids long. The ends were cut back, 4 bases at V and 2 bases at J, with 6 bases in the middle. From germline, CDR1 is SQVTM and CDR2 ANQGSEA. CDR3 sequence reads: CSVGGAGANVLTF. The CDR3 DNA reads TGCAGCGTTGGAGGGGCTGGGGCCAACGTCCTGACTTTC.

This clone was counted between two and nine times. The V gene is TRBV4-1, the J gene TRBJ1-5; D gene uncertain. The CDR3 is 15 amino acids. The ends were cut back, 4 bases at V and 2 bases at J, with 12 bases in the middle. Germline V gives CDR1 MGHRA, CDR2 YSYEKL. Here the CDR3 DNA reads TGCGCCAGCAGCCCATATGGAGTTGGCAATCAGCCCCAGCATTTT. Encoded protein: CASSPYGVGNQPQHF.